These T cell receptor beta chains were read from a single sample in a study of identical twins. Via MiXCR, TCRdb re-called the 5' RACE reads, giving one row per CDR3 protein. The table lists hundreds of thousands of distinct CDR3 sequences, 8% to 9% of them singletons. These data also formed part of another study, on yellow fever vaccine responses in identical twins.

Sequenced: PBMCs. The receptors derive from a woman aged 18-29 years in good health. Each CDR3 is given with its conserved first and last residue. The D gene is left open where the match is weak. Size is stated for part of the rows, as once, few or many counts, or as a class when the clone is expanded.

.	TRBV2	many	TRBJ1-1	TGTGCCAGCAGTGAAGGGGACACTGAAGCTTTCTTT	CASSEGDTEAFF
.	TRBV6-1	.	TRBJ2-7	TGTGCCACCTCTCGGGGAACAGAACCTTCCTACGAGCAGTACTTC	CATSRGTEPSYEQYF
.	TRBV5-1	.	TRBJ2-3	TGCGCCAGCAGCACAGATACGCAGAATTTT	CASSTDTQNF
.	TRBV5-6	many	TRBJ2-1	TGTGCCAGCAGCTTGGATTATGAGCAGTTCTTC	CASSLDYEQFF
.	TRBV6-1	.	TRBJ2-7	TGTGCCAGCAGTGGATCCGGGACGGGTAGGGAGCAGTACTTC	CASSGSGTGREQYF
.	TRBV6-5	.	TRBJ2-2	TGTGCCAGCAAGTTGAACACCGGGGAGCTGTTTTTT	CASKLNTGELFF
.	TRBV7-9	few	TRBJ2-2	TGTGCCAGCCACGGGGACCCCGACGGGGAGCTGTTTTTT	CASHGDPDGELFF
.	TRBV27	few	TRBJ2-2	TGTGCCAGCAGTTTCTTAGTTGACACCGGGGAGCTGTTTTTT	CASSFLVDTGELFF
TRBD1	TRBV11-2	few	TRBJ2-3	TGTGCCAGCAGCTTATCTTCCGGGGGGACAGGGGTGAATACGCAGTATTTT	CASSLSSGGTGVNTQYF
.	TRBV7-2	.	TRBJ2-3	TGTGCCAGCAGCTTATCGGGGTTGTGGTCGTATTTT	CASSLSGLWSYF
TRBD2	TRBV12-3/TRBV12-4	.	TRBJ2-3	TGTGCCAGCAGTTTTCGGCTAGCGGGAGAAGATACGCAGTATTTT	CASSFRLAGEDTQYF
.	TRBV7-9	many	TRBJ2-5	TGTGCCAGCAGTGGAGAGACCCAGTACTTC	CASSGETQYF
.	TRBV5-1	.	TRBJ2-7	TGCGCCAGCAGACAGGCGGCTACCTACGAGCAGTACTTC	CASRQAATYEQYF
TRBD2	TRBV4-2	.	TRBJ2-1	TGTGCCAGCAGCCAAGCGAGACTAGCGGGGGGCGGTCAATACAATGAGCAGTTCTTC	CASSQARLAGGGQYNEQFF
TRBD1	TRBV7-9	few	TRBJ2-7	TGTGCCAGCAGCAACCGGGACAGGGCCTACGAGCAGTACTTC	CASSNRDRAYEQYF
.	TRBV20-1	few	TRBJ2-7	TGCAGTGCTAGAGTTCTGCAGGGTGGACACGAGCAGTACTTC	CSARVLQGGHEQYF
.	TRBV5-5	.	TRBJ2-1	TGTGCCAGCAGCATTCAACGAACCGGGGAGCAGTTCTTC	CASSIQRTGEQFF
TRBD1	TRBV6-1	few	TRBJ2-1	TGTGCCAGCAGTGAGGGACAGGTTTTAGGTGAGCAGTTCTTC	CASSEGQVLGEQFF
TRBD1	TRBV11-2	few	TRBJ2-7	TGTGCCAGCAGTTTCAAGACCCCCGACAGGGCTTTTCAATACGAGCAGTACTTC	CASSFKTPDRAFQYEQYF
TRBD1	TRBV20-1	few	TRBJ2-7	TGCAGTGCTAGAGCCGGGACAGGGGGTTTTGGCGAGCAGTACTTC	CSARAGTGGFGEQYF
.	TRBV9	.	TRBJ2-3	TGTGCCAGCAGCGTATCAGGAGGTTCGGGCACAGATACGCAGTATTTT	CASSVSGGSGTDTQYF
.	TRBV10-3	many	TRBJ2-7	TGTGCCATCAGTGCTAGGACAGCTCAGTACGAGCAGTACTTC	CAISARTAQYEQYF
TRBD2	TRBV20-1	.	TRBJ2-7	TGCAGTGCTAGAGATCCGGGCCAACTAGCGGGAATGTACGAGCAGTACTTC	CSARDPGQLAGMYEQYF
TRBD1	TRBV3-1	.	TRBJ2-2	TGTGCCAGCAGCCAAAGAAGGGGGACAGGCGGCACCGGGGAGCTGTTTTTT	CASSQRRGTGGTGELFF
TRBD1	TRBV27	.	TRBJ2-3	TGTGCCAGCAGTACCACGGGACAGGGGGCCACAGATACGCAGTATTTT	CASSTTGQGATDTQYF
.	TRBV27	many	TRBJ1-6	TGTGCCAGCAGTTATGGCGTCCAGGGCTCACCCCTCCACTTT	CASSYGVQGSPLHF
TRBD2	TRBV11-1	few	TRBJ2-1	TGTGCCAGCAGCTTAGAACTAGCGGGAGGCCGGACAACTTACAATGAGCAGTTCTTC	CASSLELAGGRTTYNEQFF
.	TRBV18	.	TRBJ2-1	TGTGCCAGCTCACCAATGAGTGTTGGTTCCTACAATGATCAGTTCTTC	CASSPMSVGSYNDQFF
.	TRBV25-1	.	TRBJ2-7	TGTGCCAGCAGTGAAACAGGGAGCGGCGAGCAGTACTTC	CASSETGSGEQYF
TRBD2	TRBV12-3/TRBV12-4	many	TRBJ2-1	TGTGCCAGCAGTTGGACTAGTAATGAGCAGTTCTTC	CASSWTSNEQFF
.	TRBV5-6	few	TRBJ1-5	TGTGCCAGCAGCTTGGAGCTGGCAGGCAATCAGCCCCAGCATTTT	CASSLELAGNQPQHF
TRBD2	TRBV4-3	.	TRBJ2-3	TGCGCCAGCAGCCCGACGGGAGCGGGAGCGTCAGATACGCAGTATTTT	CASSPTGAGASDTQYF
TRBD1	TRBV5-1	few	TRBJ1-6	TGCGCCAGCAGCTTTGACAGGGCCAGCTTTTCACCCCTCCACTTT	CASSFDRASFSPLHF
TRBD2	TRBV12-3/TRBV12-4	many	TRBJ2-2	TGTGCCAGCAGAGTAGCGGGCACTAACACCGGGGAGCTGTTTTTT	CASRVAGTNTGELFF
.	TRBV18	few	TRBJ2-1	TGTGCCAGCTCGCCCGCAGTTCGGGCTAGCAGCCACAATGAGCAGTTCTTC	CASSPAVRASSHNEQFF
.	TRBV28	many	TRBJ2-4	TGTGCCAGCAGCTACACAGGGAGTCGTAAGGACATTCAGTACTTC	CASSYTGSRKDIQYF
TRBD2	TRBV12-3/TRBV12-4	.	TRBJ2-5	TGTGCCAGCAGTTTAGCGCTTTGGCGGGAGGGCCGGGAGACCCAGTACTTC	CASSLALWREGRETQYF
.	TRBV19	few	TRBJ2-7	TGTGCCAGTAGTATACCCGGTAAGGCTTCCTACGAGCAGTACTTC	CASSIPGKASYEQYF
.	TRBV24-1	.	TRBJ2-3	TGTGCCACCAGTGATCCTAACACAGATACGCAGTATTTT	CATSDPNTDTQYF
TRBD2	TRBV9	.	TRBJ2-3	TGTGCCAGCAGCGGTAGCGGGGGAAGCACAGATACGCAGTATTTT	CASSGSGGSTDTQYF
.	TRBV27	few	TRBJ2-2	TGTGCCAGCAGTTTATCGGGAGGGGGCGAAGTGTACGGGGAGCTGTTTTTT	CASSLSGGGEVYGELFF
.	TRBV7-9	few	TRBJ2-3	TGTGCCAGCAGCGGTTCCGGAGGGCCTCCCGTCGCAGATACGCAGTATTTT	CASSGSGGPPVADTQYF
.	TRBV29-1	few	TRBJ2-3	TGCAGCGTTAGGGGAGCGACAGATACGCAGTATTTT	CSVRGATDTQYF
.	TRBV14	.	TRBJ2-2	TGTGCCAGCAGCCAAGTGCGAGACACCGGGGAGCTGTTTTTT	CASSQVRDTGELFF